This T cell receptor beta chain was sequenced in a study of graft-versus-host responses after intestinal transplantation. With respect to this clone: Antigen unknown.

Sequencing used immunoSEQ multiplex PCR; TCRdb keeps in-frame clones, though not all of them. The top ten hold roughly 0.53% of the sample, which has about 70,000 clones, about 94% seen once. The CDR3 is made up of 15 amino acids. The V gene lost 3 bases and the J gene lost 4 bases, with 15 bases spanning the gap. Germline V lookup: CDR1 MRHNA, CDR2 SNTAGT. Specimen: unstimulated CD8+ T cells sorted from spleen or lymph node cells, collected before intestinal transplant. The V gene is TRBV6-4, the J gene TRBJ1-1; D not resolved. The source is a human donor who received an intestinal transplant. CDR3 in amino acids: CASSEDSVGGTEAFF. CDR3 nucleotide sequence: TGTGCCAGCAGTGAGGACTCCGTGGGTGGCACTGAAGCTTTCTTT.